This T cell receptor beta chain appears in the sequencing data of a study of siplizumab effects on memory and regulatory T cells. CDR1 and CDR2 from the germline V gene are SGDLS and YYNGEE. Trimming stripped 4 bases from V and 7 bases from J, with 17 bases between. This CDR3 contains 15 residues. TCRdb keeps only in-frame clones here, not all; method: immunoSEQ multiplex PCR. This sample has around 99,000 clones, with 92% found just once. The chain has TRBV9 and TRBJ1-4; D gene unclear. The clonotype originates from a human donor in good health. Specimen: Tregs sorted from blood. As DNA, the CDR3 is TGTGCCAGCAGCTACGCAATGGGTATTCGTGAAAAACTGTTTTTT. This translates into CASSYAMGIREKLFF. Complete variable domain (other parts from reference TRBV9 and TRBJ1-4): DSGVTQTPKHLITATGQRVTLRCSPRSGDLSVYWYQQSLDQGLQFLIQYYNGEERAKGNILERFSAQQFPDLHSELNLSSLELGDSALYFCASSYAMGIREKLFFGSGTQLSVL.